Presented here are 32 T cell receptor beta chains from one specimen sequenced in a study of T cell responses to AZD1222 COVID-19 vaccine. TCRdb's table, derived via immunoSEQ multiplex PCR, lists solely in-frame clones and lacks some. Found here are about 180,000 clones, around 88% of them singletons; the top ten hold less than 0.55%. Sample: peripheral blood, taken on day 0 of AZD1222 vaccination. The receptors stem from an adult in good health.

V gene TRBV15 combines with J gene TRBJ1-1, with D possibly being TRBD1 (5 bases). The V gene lost 1 base and the J gene lost 5 bases, with 11 bases spanning the gap. This CDR3 region has 14 residues. Germline CDR1 is LNHNV and CDR2 is YYDKDF (reference sequence). The CDR3 here is CATSRGGSSTEAFF. CDR3 sequence (DNA): TGTGCCACCAGCAGAGGGGGGTCGAGTACTGAAGCTTTCTTT. Supplemented by reference TRBV15 and TRBJ1-1, the full variable domain reads DAMVIQNPRYQVTQFGKPVTLSCSQTLNHNVMYWYQQKSSQAPKLLFHYYDKDFNNEADTPDNFQSRRPNTSFCFLDIRSPGLGDTAMYLCATSRGGSSTEAFFGQGTRLTVV.

The chain couples TRBV7-9 to TRBJ1-5; D is ambiguous. This CDR3 is 13 amino acids long. From germline, CDR1 is SEHNR and CDR2 FQNEAQ (reference sequence). V lost 7 bases and J lost 4, with 11 bases in between. DNA for the CDR3: TGTGCCAGCACCTGGGGTGGTAATCAGCCCCAGCATTTT. Its translation is CASTWGGNQPQHF.

As for this clone: Sequence at one end of the junction differs from germline and may be a read error. The J gene is TRBJ1-1, the V gene TRBV7-7; D not certain. Germline values: CDR1 SSHAT, CDR2 FNYEAQ (reference sequence). The CDR3 has 13 amino acids. DNA of the CDR3: TGTGCTAGCAGCTTAACAGAGAACACTGAAGCTTTCTTT. This translates into CASSLTENTEAFF. Full variable domain (outside the CDR3, taken from reference TRBV7-7 and TRBJ1-1): GAGVSQSPRYKVTKRGQDVTLRCDPISSHATLYWYQQALGQGPEFLTYFNYEAQPDKSGLPSDRFSAERPEGSISTLTIQRTEQRDSAMYRCASSLTENTEAFFGQGTRLTVV.

The rearrangement joins TRBV7-3 to TRBJ2-2; 9 bases agree with TRBD2. V shed 5 bases and J 1 base; nucleotides not matched to a gene: 2. The CDR3 has 15 amino acids. Per germline, CDR1 SGHTA and CDR2 FQGTGA. The CDR3 is CASSMTSGNTGELFF. The DNA for the CDR3 is TGTGCCAGCAGCATGACTAGCGGGAACACCGGGGAGCTGTTTTTT.

About this clone itself: This CDR3 is also generated by other DNA sequences in the sample. The chain couples TRBV28 to TRBJ1-2, with D perhaps TRBD1 (6 bases). The CDR3 runs to 14 residues. Germline values: CDR1 MDHEN, CDR2 SYDVKM. The V gene lost 4 bases and the J gene lost 2 bases, with 11 bases spanning the gap. CDR3: CASSSGTPNYGYTF. The CDR3 DNA sequence: TGTGCCAGCAGTTCCGGGACACCCAACTATGGCTACACCTTC.

This clone was counted between two and nine times. The chain uses TRBV7-9 and TRBJ2-1, with 13 bases lining up with TRBD2. V was pared by 0 bases and J by 6 bases, with 2 bases of the junction left unmatched. The CDR3 extends over 16 amino acids. CDR1 is SEHNR and CDR2 is FQNEAQ in the germline V gene (reference sequence). CDR3 coding DNA: TGTGCCAGCAGCTTAGCACGGACTAGCGGGAGCAATGAGCAGTTCTTC. Amino acids: CASSLARTSGSNEQFF.

The rearrangement joins TRBV6-5 to TRBJ1-5; D possibly corresponds to TRBD1 (5 bases). V was trimmed by 2 bases and J by 1 base, leaving 6 bases between them. Germline loops: CDR1 MNHEY, CDR2 SVGAGI. This CDR3 has 14 residues. CDR3 residues: CASSYGGSNQPQHF. DNA of the CDR3: TGTGCCAGCAGTTACGGGGGGAGCAATCAGCCCCAGCATTTT.

This chain uses TRBV27 with TRBJ1-4, with D possibly TRBD1 on 5 matching bases. This CDR3 spans 15 amino acids. From germline, CDR1 is MNHEY and CDR2 SMNVEV (reference sequence). The V gene lost 2 bases and the J gene lost 5 bases, with 12 bases spanning the gap. The CDR3 DNA reads TGTGCCAGCAGTTTAGAAGCAGGGAGGAATGAAAAACTGTTTTTT. Translated: CASSLEAGRNEKLFF.

The chain is built from TRBV28 and TRBJ2-7; no clear D gene. CDR3 length: 12 amino acids. The germline V gene encodes CDR1 MDHEN and CDR2 SYDVKM. With 2 bases removed from V and 7 bases from J, the gap between germline ends came to 9 bases. The DNA of the CDR3 is TGTGCCAGCAGTTTAAGGGTAGAGGAGCAGTACTTC. Its translation: CASSLRVEEQYF.

V gene TRBV5-4 combines with J gene TRBJ1-1, with TRBD1 as a possible D gene (5 bases). Per the germline V gene, CDR1 is SGHNT and CDR2 is YYREEE (reference sequence). This CDR3 is built from 14 residues. V lost 4 bases and J 0 bases, leaving 10 bases between the germline ends. In DNA form, the CDR3 reads TGTGCCAGCAGCCCGCAGGGAATGAACACTGAAGCTTTCTTT. Encoded protein: CASSPQGMNTEAFF.

The chain combines TRBV11-2 with TRBJ1-4; no definite D call. CDR1 is SGHAT, CDR2 FQNNGV, per germline. Between the trimmed V and J ends, which lost 1 base and 0 bases, there was a span of 12 bases. The CDR3 contains 17 residues. The CDR3 nucleotides read TGTGCCAGCAGCTTAGGTGCAGGAGGTCCAACTAATGAAAAACTGTTTTTT. The encoded protein is CASSLGAGGPTNEKLFF.

The gene calls are TRBV11-3 and TRBJ2-3; 8 nucleotides line up with TRBD2. The CDR3 is 14 residues long. CDR1 SGHNT and CDR2 YENEEA come from the germline V gene. V was pared by 5 bases and J by 4 bases, with 5 bases of the junction left unmatched. The CDR3 loop reads CASSPGLAADTQYF. DNA of the CDR3: TGTGCCAGCAGCCCCGGACTAGCCGCAGATACGCAGTATTTT.

The chain has TRBV9 and TRBJ2-1, with D possibly TRBD1 on 5 matching bases. Germline CDR1 and CDR2: SGDLS and YYNGEE. Trimming removed 0 bases at V and 4 bases at J, with 17 bases between. This CDR3 comprises 17 residues. CDR3 sequence: CASSVEGIGAQYNEQFF. CDR3 sequence (DNA): TGTGCCAGCAGCGTAGAGGGGATAGGAGCACAGTACAATGAGCAGTTCTTC. The variable domain in full, with the rest retrieved from reference TRBV9 and TRBJ2-1, is DSGVTQTPKHLITATGQRVTLRCSPRSGDLSVYWYQQSLDQGLQFLIQYYNGEERAKGNILERFSAQQFPDLHSELNLSSLELGDSALYFCASSVEGIGAQYNEQFFGPGTRLTVL.

The chain has TRBV9 and TRBJ2-3; 11 positions match TRBD1. J lost 3 bases, V lost 4 bases, and 4 bases had no gene match. The CDR3 is 15 residues long. Germline V lookup: CDR1 SGDLS, CDR2 YYNGEE. CDR3 DNA sequence: TGTGCCAGCAGCCCTGGGGACAGGGGGACAGATACGCAGTATTTT. Protein: CASSPGDRGTDTQYF.

The rearrangement joins TRBV21-1 to TRBJ1-1. TRBV21-1 is reported as a pseudogene. This CDR3 comprises 13 residues. CDR3 amino acids: CARGAQIHTEAFF. CDR3 coding DNA: TGTGCCAGGGGTGCCCAGATACACACTGAAGCTTTCTTT.

J is TRBJ1-1 and V is TRBV10-3; D is ambiguous. The V gene's germline CDR1 is ENHRY and CDR2 SYGVKD. The CDR3 contains 15 residues. The V and J ends lost 0 bases and 4 bases respectively, with 12 bases between them. This CDR3 is CAISESDEGGTEAFF. The CDR3 nucleotides are TGTGCCATCAGTGAGTCCGATGAGGGCGGCACTGAAGCTTTCTTT.

This clone was seen a few times. The rearrangement joins TRBV7-3 to TRBJ2-3, with D perhaps TRBD1 or TRBD2 (5 bases each). The V gene's germline CDR1 is SGHTA and CDR2 FQGTGA. CDR3 size: 16 residues. The V gene lost 0 bases and the J gene lost 3 bases, with 13 bases spanning the gap. CDR3 protein: CASSLTLGERTDTQYF. The CDR3 DNA sequence: TGTGCCAGCAGCTTAACGTTGGGGGAGAGGACAGATACGCAGTATTTT. The complete variable domain, with remaining parts taken from reference TRBV7-3 and TRBJ2-3, reads GAGVSQTPSNKVTEKGKYVELRCDPISGHTALYWYRQSLGQGPEFLIYFQGTGAADDSGLPNDRFFAVRPEGSVSTLKIQRTERGDSAVYLCASSLTLGERTDTQYFGPGTRLTVL.

The rearrangement joins TRBV3-1 (or the pseudogene TRBV3-2) to TRBJ2-3, with D possibly being TRBD2 (5 bases). V lost 2 bases to trimming and J lost 0 bases, with 12 bases between them. The length of the CDR3 is 16 residues. CDR1 and CDR2 (germline): LGHDT, YNNKEL (reference sequence). The CDR3 DNA reads TGTGCCAGCAGCCAATTGGAGGTCGCGAGCACAGATACGCAGTATTTT. Translation gives CASSQLEVASTDTQYF.

This clone was observed a handful of times. The chain joins TRBV5-6 to TRBJ1-6, with no clear D. V dropped 0 bases and J dropped 7 bases, with 11 bases sitting between them. The CDR3 covers 15 residues. From germline, CDR1 is SGHDT and CDR2 YYEEEE. The CDR3 protein is CASSLGRMGNSPLHF. The CDR3, as DNA: TGTGCCAGCAGCTTGGGCAGGATGGGGAATTCACCCCTCCACTTT.

The chain links TRBV7-3 to TRBJ2-3, with D maybe TRBD1 (6 bases). Germline V CDR1 and CDR2: SGHTA, FQGTGA. V was trimmed by 2 bases and J by 1 base, leaving 13 bases between them. The CDR3 runs to 16 residues. This CDR3 reads CASSLVAGDGTDTQYF. CDR3 sequence (DNA): TGTGCCAGCAGCTTAGTGGCAGGGGATGGCACAGATACGCAGTATTTT. Drawing the rest from reference TRBV7-3 and TRBJ2-3, the complete variable domain is GAGVSQTPSNKVTEKGKYVELRCDPISGHTALYWYRQSLGQGPEFLIYFQGTGAADDSGLPNDRFFAVRPEGSVSTLKIQRTERGDSAVYLCASSLVAGDGTDTQYFGPGTRLTVL.

This clone has just one count. The rearrangement uses TRBV2 and TRBJ1-2; TRBD1 might be the D (6 bases). The V and J ends lost 2 bases and 4 bases respectively, with 8 bases between them. Germline CDR1 is SNHLY and CDR2 is FYNNEI. The CDR3 covers 13 residues. The CDR3, as DNA: TGTGCCAGCAGTGAACAAGGGGGCTATGGCTACACCTTC. Translation gives CASSEQGGYGYTF.

The CDR3 protein is CASSQLAGVGGELFF. DNA for the CDR3: TGTGCCAGCAGCCAACTAGCGGGAGTAGGCGGGGAGCTGTTTTTT. The chain recombines TRBV13 with TRBJ2-2, with 11 bases aligning to TRBD2. V was pared by 5 bases and J by 7 bases, with 6 bases of the junction left unmatched. The CDR3 has 15 residues. Germline CDR1 and CDR2: PRHDT and FYEKMQ (reference sequence).

The chain joins TRBV28 to TRBJ2-3; D may be TRBD2 (5 bases). This CDR3 is built from 14 residues. V lost 5 bases and J lost 6, with 15 bases in between. Germline lookup yields CDR1 MDHEN and CDR2 SYDVKM. CDR3 residues: CASSLAPSLDTQYF. The CDR3 DNA is TGTGCCAGCAGTCTAGCCCCTAGCCTGGATACGCAGTATTTT.

The chain is built from TRBV7-3 and TRBJ2-1; D unresolved. The CDR3 runs 16 residues. With 3 bases removed from V and 0 bases from J, the gap between germline ends came to 12 bases. Germline assignment: CDR1 SGHTA and CDR2 FQGTGA. The chain's CDR3 is CASSFLPSDSYNEQFF. The CDR3 DNA follows: TGTGCCAGCAGCTTCCTACCCAGCGACTCCTACAATGAGCAGTTCTTC.

The chain combines TRBV28 with TRBJ2-7; D unresolved. The CDR3 has 11 residues. Trimming cost V 4 bases and J 8 bases, with 9 bases left between them. Germline assignment: CDR1 MDHEN and CDR2 SYDVKM. The CDR3, as DNA: TGTGCCAGCAGTTATAGCACGAAGCAGTACTTC. It codes for CASSYSTKQYF.

The chain links TRBV5-1 to TRBJ1-3; 9 nucleotides match TRBD1. The CDR3 length is 14 residues. In germline, CDR1 is SGHRS, CDR2 YFSETQ. V dropped 5 bases and J dropped 8; count of bases not matched to a gene: 8. The CDR3 here is CASSADRGGDTIYF. The CDR3 coding sequence is TGCGCCAGCAGTGCGGACAGGGGAGGGGACACCATATATTTT.

The rearrangement links TRBV25-1 to TRBJ2-7; tentatively, D is TRBD2 (5 bases). Trimming cost V 1 base and J 0 bases, with 7 bases left between them. Germline V gene lookup returns CDR1 MGHDK and CDR2 SYGVNS. CDR3 length: 14 residues. The CDR3 sequence is CASSESTISYEQYF. In DNA form, the CDR3 reads TGTGCCAGCAGTGAATCGACTATCTCCTACGAGCAGTACTTC.

The chain employs TRBV7-9 and TRBJ1-4, with no clear D. Germline loops: CDR1 SEHNR, CDR2 FQNEAQ (reference sequence). The CDR3 totals 14 residues. V dropped 0 bases and J dropped 7 bases, with 9 bases sitting between them. CDR3 sequence (DNA): TGTGCCAGCAGCTTAGCTAGGGAGGCTGAAAAACTGTTTTTT. Translated, it gives CASSLAREAEKLFF.

This chain's CDR3 is CASTKAGVSYTF. The CDR3 nucleotides are TGTGCCAGCACCAAAGCGGGTGTGAGCTACACCTTC. The V call is TRBV7-9, the J call TRBJ1-2, with D unresolved. This CDR3 has 12 amino acids. V gave up 7 bases and J gave up 9 bases, with 15 bases separating them. Germline lookup yields CDR1 SEHNR and CDR2 FQNEAQ (reference sequence).

The rearrangement uses TRBV7-9 and TRBJ2-7; TRBD1 aligns across 8 bases. Germline CDR1 and CDR2: SEHNR and FQNEAQ (reference sequence). The CDR3 extends over 14 amino acids. With V trimmed by 3 bases and J by 5 bases, 6 bases remained unmatched. The CDR3 bases are TGTGCCAGCAGCTTTGACAGGGGATTCAACGAGCAGTACTTC. As protein: CASSFDRGFNEQYF.

The chain couples TRBV28 to TRBJ1-3; possibly TRBD1 for D (5 bases). The CDR3 has 14 amino acids. The V and J ends lost 5 bases and 0 bases respectively, with 8 bases between them. Germline-derived CDR1 and CDR2 are MDHEN and SYDVKM. The chain's CDR3 is CASSEQVSGNTIYF. CDR3 nucleotides: TGTGCCAGCAGTGAACAGGTCTCTGGAAACACCATATATTTT.

The CDR3: CASSGPGLPYEQYF. CDR3 DNA sequence: TGTGCCAGCAGTGGTCCGGGACTACCTTACGAGCAGTACTTC. V gene TRBV2 combines with J gene TRBJ2-7, with 7 bases that match TRBD2. V was pared by 4 bases and J by 4 bases, with 7 bases of the junction left unmatched. This CDR3 is built from 14 residues. Germline V CDR1 and CDR2: SNHLY, FYNNEI.